This TCR beta chain derives from a study of T cells in Graves' hyperthyroidism and ophthalmopathy. Study-wide findings and caveats: Before onset, ophthalmopathy was predicted by the model a median around 6.5 months earlier.

The table lists this clonotype with a few counts. Antigen specificity is unknown. The CDR3 runs to 15 residues. Per germline, CDR1 SGHVS and CDR2 FNYEAQ. The V and J ends lost 3 bases and 14 bases, in that order; junction bases with no gene match: 12. TCR beta CDR3 regions were amplified from RNA transcripts. Researchers ran a first-round RT-PCR on the TCR CDR3 using the HTBI primer set. TCRdb recomputed calls from the multiplex PCR reads with MiXCR, one row per CDR3 protein. This sample has approximately 690,000 distinct CDR3 sequences; roughly 15% occur once, and the top ten carry around 13%. Patients with uncontrolled infections, other autoimmune diseases, pregnancy or lactation were excluded.

Sequenced input: blood. This clonotype was sampled from a woman in her forties or fifties with Graves' ophthalmopathy. This sequence joins TRBV7-6 and TRBJ1-6; 8 nucleotides align to TRBD1. The chain's CDR3 is CASSLSGTGGGTLHF. CDR3 DNA: TGTGCCAGCAGCTTGTCCGGAACAGGGGGAGGGACCCTCCACTTT.